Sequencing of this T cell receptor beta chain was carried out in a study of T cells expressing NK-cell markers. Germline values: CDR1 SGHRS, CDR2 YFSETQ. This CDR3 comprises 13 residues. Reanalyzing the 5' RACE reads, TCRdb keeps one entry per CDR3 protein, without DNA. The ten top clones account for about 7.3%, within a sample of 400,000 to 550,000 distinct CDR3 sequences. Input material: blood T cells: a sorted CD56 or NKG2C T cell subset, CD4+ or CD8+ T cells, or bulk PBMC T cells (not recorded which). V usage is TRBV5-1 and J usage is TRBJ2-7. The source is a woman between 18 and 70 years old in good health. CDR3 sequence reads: CASRDRSSYEQYF. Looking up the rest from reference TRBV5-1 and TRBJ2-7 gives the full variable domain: KAGVTQTPRYLIKTRGQQVTLSCSPISGHRSVSWYQQTPGQGLQFLFEYFSETQRNKGNFPGRFSGRQFSNSRSEMNVSTLELGDSALYLCASRDRSSYEQYFGPGTRLTVT.